This record concerns one T cell receptor (beta chain) sequence. Its antigen is unidentified. The identical CDR3 is also encoded by other nucleotide sequences in the sample. The sample originates from a study of cytomegalovirus exposure and HLA in healthy donors. Regarding the study as a whole: With DRB1 most and HLA-C fewest, TCR association rates differed between HLA loci in a later analysis.

CDR3 length equals 16 residues. The V gene's germline CDR1 is SGDLS and CDR2 YYNGEE. J was trimmed by 3 bases and V by 3 bases; bases with no gene match: 2. The PCR had 60 Vbeta and 13 Jbeta primers. Some clones are missing from TCRdb's copy, which holds only in-frame ones; the method was immunoSEQ multiplex PCR. The repertoire has 150,000 to 200,000 clones, 70% to 85% of them found once; the top ten carry 1.4% to 1.5%. The V gene is TRBV9, the J gene TRBJ2-3, with 15 bases matching TRBD2. The receptor was derived from a young man in good health and CMV-seronegative. The sequenced sample was PBMCs. As DNA, the CDR3 is TGTGCCAGCAGCGGCGGACTAGCGGGAGGGACAGATACGCAGTATTTT. Amino acids: CASSGGLAGGTDTQYF.